The source of this T cell receptor (beta chain) is a study of beta chain features in type 1 diabetes. This clone was found a few times. The investigators reverse transcribed all of the isolated RNA, so they sequenced expressed TCRB transcripts. The protocol was immunoSEQ multiplex PCR, while the TCRdb copy is restricted to in-frame clones and leaves out a portion. The sample yields fewer than 25,000 clones, around 50% seen once. V shed 5 bases, J shed 6 bases, and the junction held 2 bases outside the gene matches. The CDR3 consists of 12 residues. Germline loops: CDR1 MNHNY, CDR2 SVGAGI (reference sequence).

The chain uses TRBV6-6 and TRBJ1-1; TRBD1 matches 8 bases. The specimen was stem cell memory CD4+ T cells from blood. The TCR sequence derives from a man younger than 35 in good health. The CDR3 DNA reads TGTGCCAGCAGTAGACAGGGGTCTGAAGCTTTCTTT. Encoded protein: CASSRQGSEAFF.